A single count supports the clone carrying this TCR beta chain. The sample is drawn from a study of blood T cell repertoires in COVID-19. TCRdb's table, derived via immunoSEQ multiplex PCR, lists solely in-frame clones and lacks some. The sample consists of approximately 210,000 clones, just over 85% of them appearing once. V lost 3 bases and J 10 bases, leaving 7 bases between the germline ends. CDR1 and CDR2 from the germline V gene are SGHVS and FNYEAQ. This CDR3 spans 11 amino acids. The chain couples TRBV7-6 to TRBJ2-1; TRBD2 might be the D (6 bases). The sample consisted of peripheral blood. The sequence came from a man aged 50-59 years with COVID-19, enrolled during active disease. The CDR3 sequence: CASSLTREQFF. DNA of the CDR3: TGTGCCAGCAGCTTGACTAGGGAGCAGTTCTTC.